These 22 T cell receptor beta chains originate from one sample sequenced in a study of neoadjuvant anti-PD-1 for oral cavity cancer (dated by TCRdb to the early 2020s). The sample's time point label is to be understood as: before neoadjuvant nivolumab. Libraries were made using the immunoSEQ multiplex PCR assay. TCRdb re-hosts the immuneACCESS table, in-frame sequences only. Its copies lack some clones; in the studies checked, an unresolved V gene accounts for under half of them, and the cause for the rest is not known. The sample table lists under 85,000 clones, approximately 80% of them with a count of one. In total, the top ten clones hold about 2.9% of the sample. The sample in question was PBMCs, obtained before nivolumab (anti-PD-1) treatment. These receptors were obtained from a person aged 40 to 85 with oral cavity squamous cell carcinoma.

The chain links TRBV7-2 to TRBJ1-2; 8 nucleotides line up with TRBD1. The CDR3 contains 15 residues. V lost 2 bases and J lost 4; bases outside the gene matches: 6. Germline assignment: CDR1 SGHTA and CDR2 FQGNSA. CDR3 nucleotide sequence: TGTGCCAGCAGCTTAATCGGACAGGGAGGCTATGGCTACACCTTC. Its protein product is CASSLIGQGGYGYTF.

The CDR3 region has the DNA TGTGCCATCAGTGAGTCTTTAGGCTCTGGGGCCAACGTCCTGACTTTC. Translated, it gives CAISESLGSGANVLTF. The chain has TRBV10-3 and TRBJ2-6; the D is unclear. V was pared by 0 bases and J by 0 bases, with 6 bases between. The CDR3 consists of 16 residues. Per the germline V gene, CDR1 is ENHRY and CDR2 is SYGVKD.

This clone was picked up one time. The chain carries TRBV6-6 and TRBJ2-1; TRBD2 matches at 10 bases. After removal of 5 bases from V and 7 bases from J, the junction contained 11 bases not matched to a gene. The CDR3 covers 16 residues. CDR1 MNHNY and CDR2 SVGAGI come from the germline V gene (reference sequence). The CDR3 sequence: CASSQTPIAGGNEQFF. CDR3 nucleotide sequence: TGTGCCAGCAGTCAAACTCCAATAGCGGGAGGTAATGAGCAGTTCTTC.

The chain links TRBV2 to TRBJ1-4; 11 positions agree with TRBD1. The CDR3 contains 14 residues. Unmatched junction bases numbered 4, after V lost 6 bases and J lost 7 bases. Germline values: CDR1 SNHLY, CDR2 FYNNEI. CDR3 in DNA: TGTGCCAGCAGGCGGGGGACAGGGGGTGAAAAACTGTTTTTT. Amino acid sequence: CASRRGTGGEKLFF.

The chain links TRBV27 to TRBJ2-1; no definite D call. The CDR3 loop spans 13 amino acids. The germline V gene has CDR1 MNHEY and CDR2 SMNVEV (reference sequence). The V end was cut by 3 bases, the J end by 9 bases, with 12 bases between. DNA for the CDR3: TGTGCCAGCAGTTTTGCACTTTCTGGTGAGCAGTTCTTC. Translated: CASSFALSGEQFF.

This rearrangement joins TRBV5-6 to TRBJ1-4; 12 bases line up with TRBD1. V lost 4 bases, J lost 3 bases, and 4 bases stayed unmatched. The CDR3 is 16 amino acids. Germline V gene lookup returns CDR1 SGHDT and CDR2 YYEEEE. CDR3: CASSTGTGGPNEKLFF. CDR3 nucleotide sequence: TGTGCCAGCAGCACCGGGACAGGGGGCCCTAATGAAAAACTGTTTTTT.

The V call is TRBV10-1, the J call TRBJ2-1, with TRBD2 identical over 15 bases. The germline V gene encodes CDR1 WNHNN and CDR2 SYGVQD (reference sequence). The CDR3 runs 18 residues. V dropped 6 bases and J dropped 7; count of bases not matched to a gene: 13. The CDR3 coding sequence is TGCGCCAGCAGCCCCGGGGGACTAGCGGGAGGAGATACGAATGAGCAGTTCTTC. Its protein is CASSPGGLAGGDTNEQFF.

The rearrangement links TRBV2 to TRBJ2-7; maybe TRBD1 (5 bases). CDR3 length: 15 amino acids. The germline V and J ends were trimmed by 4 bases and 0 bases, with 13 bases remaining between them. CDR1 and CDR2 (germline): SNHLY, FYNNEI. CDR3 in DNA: TGTGCCAGCAGTGTTGACAGTGGGGTCTCCTACGAGCAGTACTTC. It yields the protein CASSVDSGVSYEQYF. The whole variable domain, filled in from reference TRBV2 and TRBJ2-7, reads EPEVTQTPSHQVTQMGQEVILRCVPISNHLYFYWYRQILGQKVEFLVSFYNNEISEKSEIFDDQFSVERPDGSNFTLKIRSTKLEDSAMYFCASSVDSGVSYEQYFGPGTRLTVT.

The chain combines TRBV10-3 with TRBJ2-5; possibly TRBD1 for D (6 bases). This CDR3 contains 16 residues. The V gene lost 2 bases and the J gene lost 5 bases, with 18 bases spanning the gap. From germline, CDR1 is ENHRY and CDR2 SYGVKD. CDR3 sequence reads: CAISENWDKVEETQYF. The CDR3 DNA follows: TGTGCCATCAGTGAGAACTGGGACAAAGTTGAGGAGACCCAGTACTTC.

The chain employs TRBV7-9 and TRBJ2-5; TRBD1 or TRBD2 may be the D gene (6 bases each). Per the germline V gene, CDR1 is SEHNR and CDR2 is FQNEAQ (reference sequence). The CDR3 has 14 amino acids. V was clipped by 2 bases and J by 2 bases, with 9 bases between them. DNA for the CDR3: TGTGCCAGCAGCTTAACAGGGAGGCAAGAGACCCAGTACTTC. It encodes CASSLTGRQETQYF.

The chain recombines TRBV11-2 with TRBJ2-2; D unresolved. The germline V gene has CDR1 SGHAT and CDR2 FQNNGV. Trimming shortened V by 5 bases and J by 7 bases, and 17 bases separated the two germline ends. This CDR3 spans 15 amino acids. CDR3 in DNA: TGTGCCAGCAGCCTCGGACGACAAAATAGCGGGGAGCTGTTTTTT. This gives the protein CASSLGRQNSGELFF.

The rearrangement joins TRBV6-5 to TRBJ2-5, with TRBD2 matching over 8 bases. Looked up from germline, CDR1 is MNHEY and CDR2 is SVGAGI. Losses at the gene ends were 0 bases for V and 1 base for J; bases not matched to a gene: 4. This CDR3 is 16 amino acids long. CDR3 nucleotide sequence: TGTGCCAGCAGTTACTCACTTAGCGGGATCCAAGAGACCCAGTACTTC. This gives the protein CASSYSLSGIQETQYF.

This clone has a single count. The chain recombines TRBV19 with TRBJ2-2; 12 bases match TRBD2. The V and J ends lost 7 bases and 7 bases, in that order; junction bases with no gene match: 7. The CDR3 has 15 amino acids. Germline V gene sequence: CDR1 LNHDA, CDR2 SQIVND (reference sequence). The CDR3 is CASTSSGRGNGELFF. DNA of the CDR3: TGTGCCAGTACCTCTAGCGGGAGGGGTAACGGGGAGCTGTTTTTT. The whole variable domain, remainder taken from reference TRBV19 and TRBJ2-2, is DGGITQSPKYLFRKEGQNVTLSCEQNLNHDAMYWYRQDPGQGLRLIYYSQIVNDFQKGDIAEGYSVSREKKESFPLTVTSAQKNPTAFYLCASTSSGRGNGELFFGEGSRLTVL.

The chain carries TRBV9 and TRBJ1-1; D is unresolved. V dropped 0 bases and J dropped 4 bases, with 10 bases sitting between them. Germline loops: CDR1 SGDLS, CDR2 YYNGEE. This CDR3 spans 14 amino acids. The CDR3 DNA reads TGTGCCAGCAGCGTAGTTGGGGAGATCACTGAAGCTTTCTTT. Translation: CASSVVGEITEAFF. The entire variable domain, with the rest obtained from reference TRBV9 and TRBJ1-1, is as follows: DSGVTQTPKHLITATGQRVTLRCSPRSGDLSVYWYQQSLDQGLQFLIQYYNGEERAKGNILERFSAQQFPDLHSELNLSSLELGDSALYFCASSVVGEITEAFFGQGTRLTVV.

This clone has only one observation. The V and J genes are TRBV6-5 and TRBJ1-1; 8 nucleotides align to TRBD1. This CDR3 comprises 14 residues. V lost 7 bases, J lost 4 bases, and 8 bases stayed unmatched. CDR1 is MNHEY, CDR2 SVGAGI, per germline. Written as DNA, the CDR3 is TGTGCCAGCACCTCAGGGGGCGCGAGCACTGAAGCTTTCTTT. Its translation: CASTSGGASTEAFF.

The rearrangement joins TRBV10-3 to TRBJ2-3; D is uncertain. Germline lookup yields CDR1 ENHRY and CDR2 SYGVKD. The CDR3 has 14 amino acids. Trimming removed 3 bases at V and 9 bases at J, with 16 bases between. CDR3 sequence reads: CAISEGPYRDTQYF. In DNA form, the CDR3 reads TGTGCCATCAGTGAAGGGCCGTATAGAGACACGCAGTATTTT.

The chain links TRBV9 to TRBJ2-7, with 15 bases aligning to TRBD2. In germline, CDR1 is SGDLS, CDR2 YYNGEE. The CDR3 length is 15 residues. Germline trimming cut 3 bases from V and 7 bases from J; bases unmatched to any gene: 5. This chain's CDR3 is CASSALGTSGGEQYF. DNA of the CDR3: TGTGCCAGCAGCGCCCTTGGGACTAGCGGGGGGGAGCAGTACTTC.

The DNA of the CDR3 is TGTGCCAGCAGCCCCGGTCCGGGACAGGGCTCCTACGAGCAGTACTTC. It codes for CASSPGPGQGSYEQYF. The V gene is TRBV7-2, the J gene TRBJ2-7; 9 nucleotides line up with TRBD1. The CDR3 has 16 residues. CDR1 and CDR2 from the germline V gene are SGHTA and FQGNSA. The V and J ends lost 5 bases and 0 bases, in that order; junction bases with no gene match: 8. The variable domain in full, with the rest retrieved from reference TRBV7-2 and TRBJ2-7, is GAGVSQSPSNKVTEKGKDVELRCDPISGHTALYWYRQSLGQGLEFLIYFQGNSAPDKSGLPSDRFSAERTGGSVSTLTIQRTQQEDSAVYLCASSPGPGQGSYEQYFGPGTRLTVT.

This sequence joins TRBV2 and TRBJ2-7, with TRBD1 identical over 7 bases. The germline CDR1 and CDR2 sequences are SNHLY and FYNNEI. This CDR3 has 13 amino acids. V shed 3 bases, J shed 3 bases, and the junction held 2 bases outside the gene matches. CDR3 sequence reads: CASSDRGYYEQYF. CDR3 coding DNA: TGTGCCAGCAGTGACAGGGGGTACTACGAGCAGTACTTC.

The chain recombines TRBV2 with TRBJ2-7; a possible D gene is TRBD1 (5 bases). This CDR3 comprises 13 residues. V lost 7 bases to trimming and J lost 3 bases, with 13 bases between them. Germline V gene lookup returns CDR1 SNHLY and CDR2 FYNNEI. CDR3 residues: CASKLQVVYEQYF. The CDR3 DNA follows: TGTGCCAGCAAACTACAGGTAGTCTACGAGCAGTACTTC. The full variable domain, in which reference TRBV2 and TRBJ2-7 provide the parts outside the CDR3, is EPEVTQTPSHQVTQMGQEVILRCVPISNHLYFYWYRQILGQKVEFLVSFYNNEISEKSEIFDDQFSVERPDGSNFTLKIRSTKLEDSAMYFCASKLQVVYEQYFGPGTRLTVT.

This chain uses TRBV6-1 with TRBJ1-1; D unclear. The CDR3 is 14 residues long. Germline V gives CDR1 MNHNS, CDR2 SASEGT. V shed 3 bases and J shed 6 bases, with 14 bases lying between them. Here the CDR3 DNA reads TGTGCCAGCAGTGATCTATCAAGGAGCGCTGAAGCTTTCTTT. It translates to CASSDLSRSAEAFF.

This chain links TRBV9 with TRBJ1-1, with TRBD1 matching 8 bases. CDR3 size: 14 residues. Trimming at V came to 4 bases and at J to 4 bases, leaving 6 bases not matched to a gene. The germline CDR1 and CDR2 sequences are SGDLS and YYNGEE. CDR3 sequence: CASSLGDRSTEAFF. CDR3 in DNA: TGTGCCAGCAGCCTAGGGGACAGGTCCACTGAAGCTTTCTTT.